This T cell receptor beta chain is drawn from a study of cytomegalovirus exposure and HLA in healthy donors. Study-wide findings and caveats: Most TCR sequences proved rare, with some public TCRs found in many donors.

In regard to this clone: Its antigen is unknown.

Sequenced by immunoSEQ multiplex PCR; TCRdb stores in-frame clones only, minus some. The sample holds 70,000 to 75,000 clones, 94% seen once. The germline V gene encodes CDR1 MNHEY and CDR2 SMNVEV (reference sequence). The CDR3 is 13 amino acids. V lost 5 bases, J lost 4 bases, and 3 bases stayed unmatched. The TCR sequence derives from a woman aged 18 to 35 in good health and CMV-seropositive. The chain uses TRBV27 and TRBJ1-2; 8 nucleotides agree with TRBD1. The sample was PBMCs. The CDR3: CASSPTGGYGYTF. In DNA, the CDR3 is TGTGCCAGCAGTCCCACAGGGGGCTATGGCTACACCTTC.